These 22 T cell receptor beta chains originate from one sample sequenced in a study of T cell clones after liver transplantation (dated by TCRdb to 2018 to 2020). The time point label, read with the paper, signifies: pre-transplant. Libraries were prepared through the immunoSEQ multiplex PCR assay. Here the immuneACCESS table is served through TCRdb, limited to in-frame sequences with V and J called. Missing clones are a known gap in these copies; in checked studies unresolved V genes cover under half, and the rest lacks a known reason. For this sample there are about 72,000 clones; roughly nine tenths appear just once. Together, the top ten hold 2.7% of the sample. The sequenced sample was CD4+ T cells from blood, obtained before liver transplant. The receptors were sampled from a human donor who received a liver transplant.

The chain links TRBV7-9 to TRBJ2-2; possible D gene TRBD2, 6 bases. V gave up 5 bases and J gave up 4 bases, with 14 bases separating them. The CDR3 has 15 amino acids. CDR1 SEHNR and CDR2 FQNEAQ come from the germline V gene (reference sequence). The CDR3 protein is CASSPTPEGTGELFF. The CDR3 DNA reads TGTGCCAGCAGCCCGACCCCGGAGGGCACCGGGGAGCTGTTTTTT.

The CDR3 DNA reads as TGTGCCAGCAGCTTAAAAAAAGACAGGGATTCGGTGCAGTACTTC. Protein: CASSLKKDRDSVQYF. J is TRBJ2-7 and V is TRBV7-8; 7 nucleotides line up with TRBD1. With V trimmed by 2 bases and J by 9 bases, 13 bases remained unmatched. The CDR3 covers 15 residues. Germline V gene lookup returns CDR1 SGHVS and CDR2 FQNEAQ.

The rearrangement uses TRBV19 and TRBJ1-4; 7 nucleotides agree with TRBD1. V lost 6 bases, J lost 0 bases, and 7 bases stayed unmatched. The CDR3 spans 16 residues. Germline lookup yields CDR1 LNHDA and CDR2 SQIVND (reference sequence). This chain's CDR3 is CASRPQGTSTNEKLFF. The CDR3 nucleotides are TGTGCCAGTAGACCACAGGGGACGTCAACTAATGAAAAACTGTTTTTT.

The genes are TRBV25-1 and TRBJ1-2; 8 positions agree with TRBD1. Trimming took 6 bases from V and 5 from J; bases not matched to a gene: 11. Germline V gene lookup returns CDR1 MGHDK and CDR2 SYGVNS. This CDR3 spans 15 amino acids. CDR3 sequence reads: CASSLPGQEGYGYTF. The CDR3 nucleotides read TGTGCCAGCAGCCTGCCGGGACAGGAGGGGTATGGCTACACCTTC.

The chain is built from TRBV30 and TRBJ2-5; 10 positions match TRBD2. There are 13 residues in the CDR3. V gave up 3 bases and J gave up 7 bases; unmatched junction bases: 5. Germline V gene sequence: CDR1 GTSNPN, CDR2 SVGIG (reference sequence). The CDR3, as DNA: TGTGCCTGGAGAAGGGAGCGGGAGGGGACCCAGTACTTC. It encodes CAWRREREGTQYF.

V usage is TRBV28 and J usage is TRBJ1-1, with no clear D. The V gene lost 2 bases and the J gene lost 1 base, with 11 bases spanning the gap. There are 15 residues in the CDR3. CDR1 and CDR2 from the germline V gene are MDHEN and SYDVKM. The CDR3 DNA follows: TGTGCCAGCAGTTTAACTCAGTCGAGGAACACTGAAGCTTTCTTT. Amino acids: CASSLTQSRNTEAFF.

The gene calls are TRBV28 and TRBJ2-7, with TRBD1 matching over 8 bases. This CDR3 has 12 residues. V gave up 6 bases and J gave up 6 bases; unmatched junction bases: 4. Germline loops: CDR1 MDHEN, CDR2 SYDVKM. The CDR3: CASRTGQGEQYF. The CDR3 bases are TGTGCCAGCAGGACTGGACAGGGCGAGCAGTACTTC.

The rearrangement links TRBV10-3 to TRBJ1-1, with D unresolved. The germline V and J ends were trimmed by 3 bases and 5 bases, with 19 bases remaining between them. The CDR3 has 16 amino acids. In germline, CDR1 is ENHRY, CDR2 SYGVKD. The CDR3 loop reads CAISEVERVRATEAFF. The CDR3 DNA reads as TGTGCCATCAGTGAAGTCGAAAGGGTGAGAGCGACTGAAGCTTTCTTT.

CDR3 DNA: TGCAGCGTTTTCGGAGAAAACAATGAGCAGTTCTTC. Encoded protein: CSVFGENNEQFF. This chain connects TRBV29-1 to TRBJ2-1; the D is unclear. V was pared by 5 bases and J by 5 bases, with 10 bases between. CDR3 length equals 12 residues. CDR1 is SQVTM, CDR2 ANQGSEA, per germline.

The CDR3 loop reads CSVRTVYEQYF. The CDR3 DNA follows: TGCAGCGTCCGGACAGTCTACGAGCAGTACTTC. This rearrangement joins TRBV29-1 to TRBJ2-7, with D perhaps TRBD1 (6 bases). With 6 bases removed from V and 3 bases from J, the gap between germline ends came to 9 bases. Looked up from germline, CDR1 is SQVTM and CDR2 is ANQGSEA. CDR3 length: 11 amino acids.

The chain uses TRBV10-3 and TRBJ1-5; D might be TRBD1 (5 bases). The germline CDR1 and CDR2 sequences are ENHRY and SYGVKD. The V end was cut by 0 bases, the J end by 0 bases, with 9 bases between. The CDR3 runs to 16 residues. CDR3 DNA: TGTGCCATCAGTGAGTCTCCGGGGGGTAGCAATCAGCCCCAGCATTTT. The encoded protein is CAISESPGGSNQPQHF.

The chain carries TRBV7-8 and TRBJ1-4, with D possibly matching TRBD1 (5 bases). Per germline, CDR1 SGHVS and CDR2 FQNEAQ. The CDR3 covers 12 residues. V was pared by 4 bases and J by 10 bases, with 10 bases between. This chain's CDR3 is CASSSTQGKLFF. In DNA, the CDR3 is TGTGCCAGCAGCTCAACCCAGGGAAAACTGTTTTTT.

J is TRBJ2-5 and V is TRBV5-1; TRBD1 is a possible D gene (6 bases). V lost 3 bases, J lost 3 bases, and 15 bases lay in between. Germline V CDR1 and CDR2: SGHRS, YFSETQ. The CDR3 runs to 15 residues. The CDR3 here is CASSSTGTPKETQYF. The CDR3 nucleotides read TGCGCCAGCAGCTCCACCGGGACACCTAAAGAGACCCAGTACTTC.

The rearrangement uses TRBV2 and TRBJ1-5, with D possibly TRBD1 on 5 matching bases. Trimming took off 6 bases at V and 2 bases at J, with 11 bases between the two ends. The CDR3 extends over 14 amino acids. CDR1 and CDR2 from the germline V gene are SNHLY and FYNNEI. CDR3 DNA sequence: TGTGCCAGCAGCGATATGGGGGGCAATCAGCCCCAGCATTTT. Residues: CASSDMGGNQPQHF. Supplemented by reference TRBV2 and TRBJ1-5, the full variable domain reads EPEVTQTPSHQVTQMGQEVILRCVPISNHLYFYWYRQILGQKVEFLVSFYNNEISEKSEIFDDQFSVERPDGSNFTLKIRSTKLEDSAMYFCASSDMGGNQPQHFGDGTRLSIL.

J is TRBJ2-7 and V is TRBV30; 9 nucleotides line up with TRBD2. Germline CDR1 is GTSNPN and CDR2 is SVGIG (reference sequence). V lost 3 bases, J lost 3 bases, and 9 bases stayed unmatched. The CDR3 loop spans 15 amino acids. The CDR3 spells CAWRPRLAGIYEQYF. CDR3 bases: TGTGCCTGGAGACCAAGGCTAGCGGGAATCTACGAGCAGTACTTC. The complete variable domain, with remaining parts taken from reference TRBV30 and TRBJ2-7, reads SQTIHQWPATLVQPVGSPLSLECTVEGTSNPNLYWYRQAAGRGLQLLFYSVGIGQISSEVPQNLSASRPQDRQFILSSKKLLLSDSGFYLCAWRPRLAGIYEQYFGPGTRLTVT.

The rearrangement links TRBV7-9 to TRBJ1-1; the match to TRBD1 covers 10 bases. The junction had 5 bases not matched to a gene; V was cut back by 5 bases and J by 5 bases. The CDR3 is 14 amino acids. Germline CDR1 is SEHNR and CDR2 is FQNEAQ (reference sequence). CDR3 residues: CASSPDRGQTEAFF. The CDR3 DNA is TGTGCCAGCAGCCCTGACAGGGGGCAAACTGAAGCTTTCTTT. The whole variable domain, remainder taken from reference TRBV7-9 and TRBJ1-1, is DTGVSQNPRHKITKRGQNVTFRCDPISEHNRLYWYRQTLGQGPEFLTYFQNEAQLEKSRLLSDRFSAERPKGSFSTLEIQRTEQGDSAMYLCASSPDRGQTEAFFGQGTRLTVV.

The chain recombines TRBV5-6 with TRBJ2-1; D possibly corresponds to TRBD2 (6 bases). The V end lost 3 bases, the J end lost 6 bases, and 13 bases lay between the germline ends. This CDR3 spans 14 amino acids. Germline V gene sequence: CDR1 SGHDT, CDR2 YYEEEE. The CDR3 reads CASSSIMGGNEQFF. CDR3 sequence (DNA): TGTGCCAGCAGCTCAATCATGGGGGGCAATGAGCAGTTCTTC.

The gene calls are TRBV4-1 and TRBJ2-1; TRBD1 might be the D (5 bases). Trimming left V 0 bases short and J 7 bases short, with 22 bases between. This CDR3 comprises 18 residues. Germline loops: CDR1 MGHRA, CDR2 YSYEKL. Here the CDR3 reads CASSQEGPRVTTRNEQFF. The DNA of the CDR3 is TGCGCCAGCAGCCAAGAGGGGCCCCGGGTAACCACCCGAAATGAGCAGTTCTTC.

The chain has TRBV21-1 and TRBJ2-3; TRBD2 is the table's D call and was not checked against the DNA. TRBV21-1 is a pseudogene locus. This CDR3 region has 17 residues. DNA of the CDR3: TGTGCCAGCAGCAAAGGCCCTAGCGGGGATATAACAGATACGCAGTATTTT. Amino acid sequence: CASSKGPSGDITDTQYF.

The chain joins TRBV2 to TRBJ2-7; TRBD1 matches at 9 bases. Losses at the gene ends were 4 bases for V and 5 bases for J; bases not matched to a gene: 6. This CDR3 region has 14 residues. Germline CDR1 reads SNHLY; CDR2 reads FYNNEI. CDR3 in DNA: TGTGCCAGCAGTGGCCACAGGGGGCGAGACGAGCAGTACTTC. It specifies CASSGHRGRDEQYF.

V and J are TRBV5-4 and TRBJ2-2; 8 bases align to TRBD2. Losses at the gene ends were 3 bases for V and 2 bases for J; bases not matched to a gene: 6. The CDR3 sequence is 16 residues long. In germline, CDR1 is SGHNT, CDR2 YYREEE (reference sequence). The CDR3 nucleotides read TGTGCCAGCAGCTCCGCGGCGGGAGGAAACACCGGGGAGCTGTTTTTT. It encodes CASSSAAGGNTGELFF.

This chain links TRBV7-8 with TRBJ2-3; D possibly corresponds to TRBD2 (5 bases). This CDR3 spans 13 amino acids. The germline gives CDR1 SGHVS, CDR2 FQNEAQ. With 8 bases removed from V and 2 bases from J, the gap between germline ends came to 11 bases. This CDR3 is CASQRSTTDTQYF. In nucleotides, the CDR3 is TGTGCCAGCCAGCGGAGCACCACAGATACGCAGTATTTT.